What follows are 23 T cell receptor beta chains derived from one specimen sequenced in a study of blood T cells in healthy people across ages. Alongside a J-beta primer mix, a sample-barcoded 5' primer served in a second PCR lasting about 7 to 11 cycles. TCRdb re-derived calls from the 5' RACE reads in MiXCR, one entry per CDR3 protein. The sample records roughly 860,000 distinct CDR3 sequences, approximately 59% being singletons. The sample taken for sequencing was blood. The receptors come from a man aged 25 to 40 in good health.

This clonotype was observed once. V and J are TRBV7-9 and TRBJ2-1; D unclear. Germline assignment: CDR1 SEHNR and CDR2 FQNEAQ (reference sequence). The ends were cut back, 5 bases at V and 6 bases at J, with 14 bases in the middle. This CDR3 is 14 amino acids long. CDR3 loop: CASSVDPVLNEQFF. The CDR3 coding sequence is TGTGCCAGCAGCGTAGACCCGGTCCTCAATGAGCAGTTCTTC.

The rearrangement links TRBV5-1 to TRBJ2-3; D might be TRBD1 (6 bases). V lost 4 bases and J lost 5, with 14 bases in between. Germline V lookup: CDR1 SGHRS, CDR2 YFSETQ. This CDR3 spans 14 amino acids. The CDR3 bases are TGCGCCAGCAGCAACCCCGAGGGGGTAGATACGCAGTATTTT. The encoded protein is CASSNPEGVDTQYF.

The chain employs TRBV20-1 and TRBJ2-7; 7 bases are shared with TRBD1. Germline assignment: CDR1 DFQATT and CDR2 SNEGSKA (reference sequence). There are 14 residues in the CDR3. V was clipped by 6 bases and J by 3 bases; unmatched bases: 11. CDR3 amino acids: CSATDDRDNYEQYF. CDR3 coding DNA: TGCAGTGCCACCGATGACAGGGACAACTACGAGCAGTACTTC.

The gene calls are TRBV20-1 and TRBJ1-5, with a weak D call TRBD1 (6 bases). V lost 4 bases and J lost 0, with 7 bases in between. This CDR3 region has 13 residues. CDR1 and CDR2 (germline): DFQATT, SNEGSKA (reference sequence). CDR3 DNA sequence: TGCAGTGCTACAGGGGATAGCAATCAGCCCCAGCATTTT. It encodes CSATGDSNQPQHF.

This clonotype came up a few times. The rearrangement uses TRBV10-3 and TRBJ2-5, with D perhaps matching TRBD1 (5 bases). The ends were cut back, 10 bases at V and 4 bases at J, with 22 bases in the middle. Germline lookup yields CDR1 ENHRY and CDR2 SYGVKD. The CDR3 length is 15 residues. CDR3 region: CANSPQARPRETQYF. DNA of the CDR3: TGTGCCAACAGCCCACAGGCCAGGCCTAGAGAGACCCAGTACTTC.

The chain combines TRBV9 with TRBJ2-1; 12 positions agree with TRBD2. The J call may be mistaken, given a closer DNA end match to TRBJ2-7. This CDR3 comprises 16 residues. Germline CDR1 and CDR2: SGDLS and YYNGEE. The CDR3 here is CASSVAGTSGLYEQYF. The DNA for the CDR3 is TGTGCCAGCAGCGTAGCCGGGACTAGCGGGCTGTACGAGCAGTACTTC.

The gene calls are TRBV14 and TRBJ2-2; 8 positions match TRBD2. In germline, CDR1 is SGHDN, CDR2 FVKESK. The V segment lost 4 bases and the J segment 5 bases; nucleotides outside the gene matches: 6. The length of the CDR3 is 15 residues. Here the CDR3 reads CASSPGGGPTGELFF. Here the CDR3 DNA reads TGTGCCAGCAGCCCAGGCGGGGGGCCAACCGGGGAGCTGTTTTTT.

The chain couples TRBV9 to TRBJ2-6; no definite D call. Germline lookup yields CDR1 SGDLS and CDR2 YYNGEE. Trimming removed 3 bases at V and 2 bases at J, with 12 bases between. This CDR3 spans 16 amino acids. The CDR3, as DNA: TGTGCCAGCAGCGGATTCGGTCAGGCTGGGGCCAACGTCCTGACTTTC. The encoded protein is CASSGFGQAGANVLTF.

This clonotype was picked up one time. The genes are TRBV21-1 and TRBJ1-2; TRBD1 reflects the table's D call only, with no check against the DNA. TRBV21-1 is a known pseudogene. The CDR3 is 14 amino acids. The CDR3 loop is CASSKAGTGYGYTF. The CDR3 DNA is TGTGCCAGCAGCAAAGCTGGGACAGGCTATGGCTACACCTTC.

The chain joins TRBV20-1 to TRBJ2-1; a weak D match, TRBD2 (5 bases). Germline CDR1 DFQATT, CDR2 SNEGSKA (reference sequence). V was cut by 4 bases and J by 4 bases, with 14 bases left in between. The CDR3 is 14 amino acids. The CDR3 bases are TGCAGTGCTAACCGGGGTCTTAGGTACAATGAGCAGTTCTTC. This gives the protein CSANRGLRYNEQFF.

This clonotype occurred a few times. This chain uses TRBV10-3 with TRBJ2-7, with D possibly being TRBD1 or TRBD2 (5 bases each). CDR1 ENHRY and CDR2 SYGVKD come from the germline V gene. The CDR3 has 14 residues. With 5 bases removed from V and 5 bases from J, the gap between germline ends came to 16 bases. DNA of the CDR3: TGTGCCATCAGTCTTGCCGGGGACCAAAACGAGCAGTACTTC. Protein sequence: CAISLAGDQNEQYF.

CDR3 protein: CASSQGGQGRHEQYF. DNA of the CDR3: TGCGCCAGCAGCCAAGGAGGACAGGGGAGGCACGAGCAGTACTTC. The chain recombines TRBV4-3 with TRBJ2-7, with 9 bases aligning to TRBD1. This CDR3 is built from 15 residues. In germline, CDR1 is LGHNA, CDR2 YSLEER. Trimming at V came to 1 base and at J to 5 bases, leaving 6 bases not matched to a gene.

V usage is TRBV7-6 and J usage is TRBJ2-2, with 7 bases that match TRBD1. V lost 5 bases and J lost 4; bases outside the gene matches: 4. The V gene's germline CDR1 is SGHVS and CDR2 FNYEAQ. The CDR3 sequence is 14 residues long. CDR3 sequence (DNA): TGTGCCAGCAGCCCGACAGGGATCACCGGGGAGCTGTTTTTT. Translation gives CASSPTGITGELFF.

The chain has TRBV5-1 and TRBJ2-1, with 8 bases matching TRBD1. Trimming cost V 4 bases and J 7 bases; bases outside gene matches: 19. CDR3 length: 18 residues. Germline V gene lookup returns CDR1 SGHRS and CDR2 YFSETQ. The CDR3 nucleotides read TGCGCCAGCAGCAGGACAGGGTATAACCCCCCGGGGATGAATGAGCAGTTCTTC. It encodes CASSRTGYNPPGMNEQFF. Variable domain in full (rest from reference TRBV5-1 and TRBJ2-1): KAGVTQTPRYLIKTRGQQVTLSCSPISGHRSVSWYQQTPGQGLQFLFEYFSETQRNKGNFPGRFSGRQFSNSRSEMNVSTLELGDSALYLCASSRTGYNPPGMNEQFFGPGTRLTVL.

A few counts support this clonotype. V and J are TRBV4-2 and TRBJ2-5; 7 bases fit TRBD1. The closer fit of TRBJ2-7 to the DNA end suggests the J call may be wrong. The CDR3 runs to 15 residues. Germline V lookup: CDR1 LGHNA, CDR2 YNFKEQ. The CDR3 coding sequence is TGTGCCAGCAGCCAAGAACAGGGGCCTTTCTACGAGCAGTACTTC. It is translated as CASSQEQGPFYEQYF.

This clonotype was counted a few times. The gene calls are TRBV20-1 and TRBJ2-5; D gene unclear. Germline CDR1 reads DFQATT; CDR2 reads SNEGSKA (reference sequence). Trimming cost V 1 base and J 1 base, with 7 bases left between them. CDR3 size: 13 residues. The CDR3 DNA sequence: TGCAGTGCTAGAGGGGGATCCCAAGAGACCCAGTACTTC. Amino acids: CSARGGSQETQYF.

V and J are TRBV7-2 and TRBJ2-1; 13 positions agree with TRBD2. J lost 7 bases, V lost 1 base, and 4 bases had no gene match. The CDR3 covers 16 residues. Germline V CDR1 and CDR2: SGHTA, FQGNSA. Here the CDR3 reads CASSLVATSGGNEQFF. The CDR3 DNA is TGTGCCAGCAGCTTAGTTGCGACTAGCGGGGGGAATGAGCAGTTCTTC.

This chain joins TRBV6-5 and TRBJ2-6; D tentatively fits TRBD1 or TRBD2 (5 bases each). The CDR3 covers 19 residues. Germline V gene lookup returns CDR1 MNHEY and CDR2 SVGAGI. V was cut by 1 base and J by 0 bases, with 16 bases left in between. The CDR3 DNA follows: TGTGCCAGCAGTTACTTCGAGGGGCCCGCTTCCTCTGGGGCCAACGTCCTGACTTTC. Translating gives CASSYFEGPASSGANVLTF.

This chain uses TRBV12-3 or TRBV12-4 with TRBJ2-1, with 7 bases lining up with TRBD1. The CDR3 contains 14 residues. With V trimmed by 8 bases and J by 6 bases, 10 bases remained unmatched. DNA of the CDR3: TGTGCCAGCGGAAACAGGGGACCCATCAATGAGCAGTTCTTC. This translates into CASGNRGPINEQFF.

The rearrangement uses TRBV12-3 or TRBV12-4 and TRBJ2-5, with TRBD2 identical over 12 bases. Trimming at V came to 6 bases and at J to 4 bases, leaving 6 bases not matched to a gene. This CDR3 is built from 15 residues. In nucleotides, the CDR3 is TGTGCCAGCAGCGGACCGGGACTAGCGGGAGAGACCCAGTACTTC. This sequence encodes CASSGPGLAGETQYF.

The V gene is TRBV2, the J gene TRBJ2-1; D perhaps matches TRBD1 (6 bases). From germline, CDR1 is SNHLY and CDR2 FYNNEI. This CDR3 is built from 15 residues. Trimming took 6 bases from V and 8 from J, leaving 20 bases between them. The CDR3 reads CASSEIGTHRDEQFF. The DNA for the CDR3 is TGTGCCAGCAGCGAAATCGGGACACACCGCGATGAGCAGTTCTTC.

The genes are TRBV3-1 and TRBJ2-5; D may be TRBD2 (6 bases). Germline CDR1 reads LGHDT; CDR2 reads YNNKEL (reference sequence). This CDR3 has 15 residues. Trimming took 0 bases from V and 11 from J, leaving 19 bases between them. The CDR3 protein is CASSQDVGGMGEQYF. In DNA, the CDR3 is TGTGCCAGCAGCCAAGATGTAGGCGGGATGGGGGAGCAGTACTTC.

The chain couples TRBV9 to TRBJ2-3; TRBD2 matches at 9 bases. The CDR3 contains 17 residues. The junction had 11 bases not matched to a gene; V was cut back by 0 bases and J by 6 bases. From germline, CDR1 is SGDLS and CDR2 YYNGEE. CDR3 loop: CASSVAVSGGRYDTQYF. In DNA form, the CDR3 reads TGTGCCAGCAGCGTAGCGGTTAGCGGGGGAAGGTATGATACGCAGTATTTT.